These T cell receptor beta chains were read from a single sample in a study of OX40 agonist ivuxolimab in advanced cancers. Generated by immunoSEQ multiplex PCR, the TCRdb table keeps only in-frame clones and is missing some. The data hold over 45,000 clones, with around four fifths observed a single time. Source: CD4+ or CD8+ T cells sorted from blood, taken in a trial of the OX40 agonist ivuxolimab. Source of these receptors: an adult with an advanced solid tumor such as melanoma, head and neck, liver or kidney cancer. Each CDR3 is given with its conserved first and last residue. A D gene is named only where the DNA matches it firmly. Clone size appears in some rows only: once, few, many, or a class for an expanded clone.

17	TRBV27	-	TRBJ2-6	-	TGTGCCAGCAGTTCGAAGACTAGGTCTGGTGGGGCCAACGTCCTGACTTTC	CASSSKTRSGGANVLTF
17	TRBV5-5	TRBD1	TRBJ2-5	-	TGTGCCAGCAGCCATATACCCCGGGACAGGGACAGGGAGACCCAGTACTTC	CASSHIPRDRDRETQYF
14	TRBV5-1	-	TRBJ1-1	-	TGCGCCAGCAGCAAGGAGGCGGAGGCGACTGAAGCTTTCTTT	CASSKEAEATEAFF
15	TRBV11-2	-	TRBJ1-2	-	TGTGCCAGCAGCTTAGATCGGTTTGCGGGCTATGGCTACACCTTC	CASSLDRFAGYGYTF
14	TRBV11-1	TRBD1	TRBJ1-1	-	TGTGCCAGCAGCTTGACAGGGGGTAACACTGAAGCTTTCTTT	CASSLTGGNTEAFF
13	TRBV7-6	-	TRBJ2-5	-	TGTGCCAGCAGCTTAGCAGTCAGAGAGACCCAGTACTTC	CASSLAVRETQYF
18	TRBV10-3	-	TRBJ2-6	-	TGTGCCATCAGTGAGTCGACAGTGTTGACCTCTGGGGCCAACGTCCTGACTTTC	CAISESTVLTSGANVLTF
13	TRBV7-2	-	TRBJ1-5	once	TGTGCCAGCAGCTTGCAGGAGGGGCAGCCCCAGCATTTT	CASSLQEGQPQHF
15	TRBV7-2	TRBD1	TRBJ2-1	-	TGTGCCAGCAGCTCTTGGACAGGAACCTACAATGAGCAGTTCTTC	CASSSWTGTYNEQFF
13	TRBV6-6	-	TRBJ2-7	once	TGTGCCACCTGTCAGGGTTCACGTTACGAGCAGTACTTC	CATCQGSRYEQYF
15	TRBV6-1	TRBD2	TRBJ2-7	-	TGTGCCAGCAGTGAGGCGGGAGCGGGGGCCTACGAGCAGTACTTC	CASSEAGAGAYEQYF
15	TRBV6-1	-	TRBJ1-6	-	TGTGCCAGCAGTGGGACAGACATTTATAATTCACCCCTCCACTTT	CASSGTDIYNSPLHF
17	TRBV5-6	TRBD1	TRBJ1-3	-	TGTGCCAGCAGCTTGACGGCAGGGGGATTATTTGGAAACACCATATATTTT	CASSLTAGGLFGNTIYF
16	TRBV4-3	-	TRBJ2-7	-	TGCGCCAGCAGCCAAGATGTGGACAGAGCCTCCTACGAGCAGTACTTC	CASSQDVDRASYEQYF
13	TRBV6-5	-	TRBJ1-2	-	TGTGCCAGCAGTTCCGGGGTTAACTATGGCTACACCTTC	CASSSGVNYGYTF
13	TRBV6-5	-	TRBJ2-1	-	TGTGCCAGCAGGGCGGATTCCTACAATGAGCAGTTCTTC	CASRADSYNEQFF
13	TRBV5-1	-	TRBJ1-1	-	TGCGCCAGCAGCTTGCCAGCGAACACTGAAGCTTTCTTT	CASSLPANTEAFF
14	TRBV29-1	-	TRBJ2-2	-	TGCAGCGCTAAAAGGGGGGGCAACACCGGGGAGCTGTTTTTT	CSAKRGGNTGELFF
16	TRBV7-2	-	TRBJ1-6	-	TGTGCCAGCAGCTTAATGCCAGGGGCCAATAATTCACCCCTCCACTTT	CASSLMPGANNSPLHF
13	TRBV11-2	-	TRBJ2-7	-	TGTGCCAGCAGCTTAGTCCCTAGCGACGAGCAGTACTTC	CASSLVPSDEQYF
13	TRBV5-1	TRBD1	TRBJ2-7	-	TGCGCCAGCAGCTTCAACAGGGGTTACGAGCAGTACTTC	CASSFNRGYEQYF
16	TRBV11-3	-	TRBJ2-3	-	TGTGCCAGCAGCTTAGGAGACAGCCGATTCACAGATACGCAGTATTTT	CASSLGDSRFTDTQYF
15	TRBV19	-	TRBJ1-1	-	TGTGCCAGTAGTATGCCCGGGGGAGCGAACACTGAAGCTTTCTTT	CASSMPGGANTEAFF
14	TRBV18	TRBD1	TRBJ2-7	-	TGTGCCAGCTCACCCCAGGGACAGCCCTACGAGCAGTACTTC	CASSPQGQPYEQYF
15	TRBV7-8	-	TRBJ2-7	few	TGTGCCAGCAGCTTAGGGGGGGGCAGGGACTACGAGCAGTACTTC	CASSLGGGRDYEQYF
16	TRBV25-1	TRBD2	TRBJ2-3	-	TGTGCCAGCAGTGAACCCCTGGGAGGGAGCACAGATACGCAGTATTTT	CASSEPLGGSTDTQYF
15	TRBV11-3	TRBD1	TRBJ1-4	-	TGTGCCAGCAGCCATGGACAGGCGGGCAATGAAAAACTGTTTTTT	CASSHGQAGNEKLFF
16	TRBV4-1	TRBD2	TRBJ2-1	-	TGCGCCAGCAGCCATCCTAAGGGAGGGACCGTGAATGAGCAGTTCTTC	CASSHPKGGTVNEQFF
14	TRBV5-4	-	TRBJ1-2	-	TGTGCCAGCACCTTGGGGGCGTCTAACTATGGCTACACCTTC	CASTLGASNYGYTF
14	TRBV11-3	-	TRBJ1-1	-	TGTGCCAGCAGCTTAGCCGGGGGCGGCACTGAAGCTTTCTTT	CASSLAGGGTEAFF
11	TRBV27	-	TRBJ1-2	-	TGTGCCACCCATGGGGCGGACGGGTACACCTTC	CATHGADGYTF
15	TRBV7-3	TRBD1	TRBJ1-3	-	TGTGCCAGCAGCTCCACCGGGACAGAAGGAAACACCATATATTTT	CASSSTGTEGNTIYF
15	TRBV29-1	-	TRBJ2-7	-	TGCAGCGTTGAGGGGGGGGGACAACGGGTCGGCGAGCAGTACTTC	CSVEGGGQRVGEQYF
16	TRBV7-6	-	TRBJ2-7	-	TGTGCCAGCAGCCAAGGGGTGTCTCAACCGCACCACGAGCAGTACTTC	CASSQGVSQPHHEQYF
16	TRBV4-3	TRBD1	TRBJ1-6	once	TGCGCCAGCAGCCAAGATCCCCGGACAGGGGCGTCACCCCTCCACTTT	CASSQDPRTGASPLHF
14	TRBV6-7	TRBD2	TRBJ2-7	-	TGTGCCAGCAATGAGACTAGCAGCTCCTACGAGCAGTACTTC	CASNETSSSYEQYF
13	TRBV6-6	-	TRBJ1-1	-	TGTGCCAGCAGTTATAACAGGGACACTGAAGCTTTCTTT	CASSYNRDTEAFF
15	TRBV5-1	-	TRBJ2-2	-	TGCGCCAGCAGCTTGGACGTTAGCAGGTCCGGGGAGCTGTTTTTT	CASSLDVSRSGELFF
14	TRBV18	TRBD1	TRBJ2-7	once	TGTGCCAGCTCACGGACCGGGACAGGGGATGAGCAGTACTTC	CASSRTGTGDEQYF
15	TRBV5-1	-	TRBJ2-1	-	TGCGCCAGCAGCTTGGGGGGCGGAAGCTACAATGAGCAGTTCTTC	CASSLGGGSYNEQFF
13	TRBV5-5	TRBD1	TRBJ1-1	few	TGTGCCAGCAGCTTCGAAGGGGGCTGGAGAGCTTTCTTT	CASSFEGGWRAFF
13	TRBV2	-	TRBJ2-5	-	TGTGCCATCTGGGGACTCGGACAAGAGACCCAGTACTTC	CAIWGLGQETQYF
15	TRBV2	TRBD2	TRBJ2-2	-	TGTGCCAGCACGGGACTAGCGGGAGCCGGGGGGGAGCTGTTTTTT	CASTGLAGAGGELFF
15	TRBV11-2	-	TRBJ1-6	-	TGTGCCAGCAGCTTAGGTGGGGGATACAATTCACCCCTCCACTTT	CASSLGGGYNSPLHF
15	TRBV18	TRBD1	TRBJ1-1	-	TGTGCCAGCTCACCACGGGGGACAGGGCGCACTGAAGCTTTCTTT	CASSPRGTGRTEAFF
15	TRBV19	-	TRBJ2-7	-	TGTGCCAGTAGTACCAACAGGTCCCCTTATTACGAGCAGTACTTC	CASSTNRSPYYEQYF
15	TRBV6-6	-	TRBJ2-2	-	TGTGCCAGCAGCCCTGCGGGACAGAACACCGGGGAGCTGTTTTTT	CASSPAGQNTGELFF
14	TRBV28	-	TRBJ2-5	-	TGTGCCAGCATGGAACGAAGATTGCGAGAGACCCAGTACTTC	CASMERRLRETQYF